This T cell receptor beta chain came from a study of blood T cell repertoires in COVID-19. The overall study: There were acute and convalescent COVID-19 samples, and they came from the United States, Italy and Spain. T cells, B-cell-depleted T cells, or PBMCs supplied cDNA or gDNA.

Study members were between about 18 and 89 years old and lived in 24 US regions. The CDR3 spans 14 residues. Looked up from germline, CDR1 is MNHEY and CDR2 is SVGAGI. V dropped 7 bases and J dropped 7 bases, with 19 bases sitting between them. Per the original methods: Estimation of nucleated cell counts was performed using reference gene primer amplification. Data came from immunoSEQ multiplex PCR; TCRdb stores just in-frame clones and leaves some out. That table supplies the V and J calls and clone size; D and trimming were determined from the DNA. The sample shows 150,000 to 200,000 clones, 70% to 90% of them seen only once.

The sample taken for sequencing was PBMCs or T cells enriched from blood (not recorded which). V usage is TRBV6-5 and J usage is TRBJ1-2; no reliable D call. The origin of this receptor is a woman aged 50 to 65 who had recovered from COVID-19. This CDR3 reads CASNRGEGLGGYTF. The CDR3 DNA sequence: TGTGCCAGCAACCGGGGAGAGGGATTAGGTGGCTACACCTTC.